The clone carrying this T cell receptor (beta chain) was counted a few times. The data stem from a study of blood T cell repertoires in COVID-19. Study at large: The origin of the acute and convalescent COVID-19 samples was the United States, Italy and Spain. Sample material is recorded as cDNA or gDNA derived from T cells, B-cell-depleted T cells, or PBMCs.

This CDR3 is 18 amino acids long. Germline CDR1 and CDR2: SGDLS and YYNGEE. Losses at the gene ends were 0 bases for V and 0 bases for J; bases not matched to a gene: 3. Source study methods: Using reference gene primer amplification, nucleated cell counts were estimated. TCRdb's table, derived via immunoSEQ multiplex PCR, lists solely in-frame clones and lacks some. V and J calls and clone size are those listed in that table; D and trimming were worked out from the DNA. The sample lists 130,000 to 150,000 clones; roughly 76% were seen once. This sequence originates from a human donor with acute or convalescent COVID-19. The donor label of this sample is uncertain. The sequenced sample consisted of peripheral blood. The V and J genes are TRBV9 and TRBJ2-2, with 12 nucleotides matching TRBD2. The CDR3 loop reads CASSVEASGGANTGELFF. The CDR3 DNA sequence: TGTGCCAGCAGCGTAGAAGCTAGCGGGGGGGCGAACACCGGGGAGCTGTTTTTT.